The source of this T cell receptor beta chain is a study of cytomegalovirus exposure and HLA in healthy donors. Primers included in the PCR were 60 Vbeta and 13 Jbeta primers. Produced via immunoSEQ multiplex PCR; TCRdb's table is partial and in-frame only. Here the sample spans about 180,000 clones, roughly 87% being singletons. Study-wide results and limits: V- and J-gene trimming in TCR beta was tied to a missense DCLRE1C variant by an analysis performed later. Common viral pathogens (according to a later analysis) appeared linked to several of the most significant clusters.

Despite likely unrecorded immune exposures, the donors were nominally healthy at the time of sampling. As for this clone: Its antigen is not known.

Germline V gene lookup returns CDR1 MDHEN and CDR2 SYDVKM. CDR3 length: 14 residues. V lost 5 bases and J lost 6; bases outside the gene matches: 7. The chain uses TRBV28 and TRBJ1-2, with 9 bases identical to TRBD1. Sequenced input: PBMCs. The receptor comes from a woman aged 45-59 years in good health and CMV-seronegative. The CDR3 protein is CASSEPGTGNGYTF. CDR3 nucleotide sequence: TGTGCCAGCAGTGAACCCGGGACAGGGAATGGCTACACCTTC.